The 25 T cell receptor beta chains below were found in one sample sequenced in a study of beta chain features in type 1 diabetes. Investigators reverse transcribed all isolated RNA, so they sequenced expressed TCRB transcripts. Repertoires were generated with immunoSEQ multiplex PCR, while TCRdb's copy carries only in-frame clones and drops some. The sample yields 200,000 to 300,000 clones, around a quarter seen once. The sequenced sample consisted of central memory CD4+ T cells from blood. The source of these receptors is a man aged 30 to 45 in good health.

In this sample, this clone turned up a few times. The rearrangement uses TRBV29-1 and TRBJ2-7; D could derive from TRBD1 or TRBD2 (6 bases each). V was shortened by 4 bases and J by 5 bases, with 15 bases between the two germline ends. The CDR3 runs 13 residues. CDR1 is SQVTM, CDR2 ANQGSEA, per germline. The CDR3, as DNA: TGCAGCGTTGGTCGGGGGCCAATCGACGAGCAGTACTTC. Protein sequence: CSVGRGPIDEQYF.

The chain carries TRBV30 and TRBJ2-7, with no clear D. Germline V CDR1 and CDR2: GTSNPN, SVGIG (reference sequence). V was pared by 0 bases and J by 6 bases, with 6 bases between. The CDR3 has 11 amino acids. CDR3 bases: TGTGCCTGGAGTGTACAGACCGAGCAGTACTTC. Its protein product is CAWSVQTEQYF.

The chain combines TRBV5-1 with TRBJ2-1; weak D call: TRBD1 (6 bases). The CDR3 extends over 12 amino acids. The V and J ends lost 4 bases and 9 bases respectively, with 11 bases between them. The V gene's germline CDR1 is SGHRS and CDR2 YFSETQ. In DNA, the CDR3 is TGCGCCAGCAGCACCAGGGGTGGTGAGCAGTTCTTC. Protein sequence: CASSTRGGEQFF.

The V gene is TRBV18, the J gene TRBJ1-2, with a tentative D call TRBD1 (6 bases). The CDR3 consists of 15 residues. The germline V gene encodes CDR1 KGHSH and CDR2 LQKENI. With 1 base removed from V and 9 bases from J, the gap between germline ends came to 18 bases. CDR3 nucleotide sequence: TGTGCCAGCTCACCACAGTCGAACAGGGACCAAAGCTACACCTTC. Translated: CASSPQSNRDQSYTF.

This chain connects TRBV9 to TRBJ2-7, with TRBD2 matching 12 bases. CDR3 length: 15 residues. Germline V gene sequence: CDR1 SGDLS, CDR2 YYNGEE. J was trimmed by 2 bases and V by 4 bases; bases with no gene match: 4. The CDR3 nucleotides read TGTGCCAGCAGCTCAGGACTAGCGGGGCCCTACGAGCAGTACTTC. Its translation: CASSSGLAGPYEQYF.

This clone was counted only a few times. The chain combines TRBV27 with TRBJ1-1; D not resolved. Trimming left V 0 bases short and J 5 bases short, with 10 bases between. The germline V gene has CDR1 MNHEY and CDR2 SMNVEV (reference sequence). The CDR3 runs to 14 residues. The CDR3 loop is CASSLSHLGTEAFF. The CDR3 DNA reads TGTGCCAGCAGTTTATCACATTTGGGGACTGAAGCTTTCTTT.

This clone was counted at least ten times. The chain employs TRBV30 and TRBJ2-6; possibly TRBD1 for D (6 bases). V gave up 5 bases and J gave up 1 base, with 21 bases separating them. Germline V gene sequence: CDR1 GTSNPN, CDR2 SVGIG (reference sequence). There are 18 residues in the CDR3. This CDR3 reads CAWSWRDRHLSGANVLTF. The CDR3 coding sequence is TGTGCCTGGTCATGGCGAGACAGGCATCTGTCTGGGGCCAACGTCCTGACTTTC.

The V and J genes are TRBV18 and TRBJ2-2, with a possible D match to TRBD2 (6 bases). V shed 8 bases and J shed 1 base, with 11 bases lying between them. Germline CDR1 reads KGHSH; CDR2 reads LQKENI. The CDR3 length is 14 residues. Written as DNA, the CDR3 is TGTGCCAGCGCTCGGCGGGAGAACACCGGGGAGCTGTTTTTT. It encodes CASARRENTGELFF.

This clone was detected only a few times. The J gene is TRBJ2-7, the V gene TRBV30; possible D gene TRBD1, 6 bases. The V gene's germline CDR1 is GTSNPN and CDR2 SVGIG (reference sequence). V dropped 1 base and J dropped 2 bases, with 15 bases sitting between them. This CDR3 has 15 residues. The DNA for the CDR3 is TGTGCCTGGAGTGCCAAAACAGGGATGCCCTACGAGCAGTACTTC. It specifies CAWSAKTGMPYEQYF.

This chain links TRBV5-1 with TRBJ2-2, with 7 bases aligning to TRBD1. Unmatched junction bases numbered 9, after V lost 2 bases and J lost 2 bases. The germline V gene has CDR1 SGHRS and CDR2 YFSETQ. The CDR3 has 17 amino acids. The CDR3 nucleotides read TGCGCCAGCAGCTTCAATACAGGGGCATCCAACACCGGGGAGCTGTTTTTT. Translation gives CASSFNTGASNTGELFF.

Ten or more counts support this clone. The V and J genes are TRBV18 and TRBJ2-1, with D unclear. CDR3 length: 15 residues. Between the trimmed V and J ends, which lost 2 bases and 2 bases, there was a span of 10 bases. The germline V gene has CDR1 KGHSH and CDR2 LQKENI. In nucleotides, the CDR3 is TGTGCCAGCTCACCAAGCGACAAAACCTACAATGAGCAGTTCTTC. Residues: CASSPSDKTYNEQFF.

This clone was observed a handful of times. This chain joins TRBV5-6 and TRBJ2-5; 7 bases line up with TRBD1. The CDR3 loop spans 14 amino acids. The V segment lost 3 bases and the J segment 5 bases; nucleotides outside the gene matches: 7. CDR1 SGHDT and CDR2 YYEEEE come from the germline V gene. The CDR3: CASSWGQLGETQYF. The CDR3 DNA reads as TGTGCCAGCAGCTGGGGACAGTTGGGCGAGACCCAGTACTTC. The full variable domain, its missing parts supplied by reference TRBV5-6 and TRBJ2-5, is DAGVTQSPTHLIKTRGQQVTLRCSPKSGHDTVSWYQQALGQGPQFIFQYYEEEERQRGNFPDRFSGHQFPNYSSELNVNALLLGDSALYLCASSWGQLGETQYFGPGTRLLVL.

This clone has more than one count but fewer than ten. Since a much larger clone is just one base distant, this may be a read error. The V and J genes are TRBV5-4 and TRBJ2-5; D ambiguous. Germline CDR1 and CDR2: SGHNT and YYREEE (reference sequence). There are 15 residues in the CDR3. The CDR3 region has the DNA TGTGCCCGCAGCTTGCCCTACTCAGGTCAAGAGACCCAGTACTTC. Amino acid sequence: CARSLPYSGQETQYF.

This rearrangement joins TRBV28 to TRBJ2-7, with 8 bases identical to TRBD1. CDR1 and CDR2 from the germline V gene are MDHEN and SYDVKM. The CDR3 spans 13 residues. V lost 7 bases and J lost 4; bases outside the gene matches: 6. The CDR3 DNA follows: TGTGCCAGCATGGACAGGGACCTTTACGAGCAGTACTTC. This translates into CASMDRDLYEQYF.

The chain uses TRBV7-2 and TRBJ2-3; TRBD2 matches at 11 bases. CDR1 and CDR2 (germline): SGHTA, FQGNSA. The ends lost 8 bases at V and 2 bases at J; junction bases unmatched: 6. This CDR3 is 15 amino acids long. This chain's CDR3 is CASSGTSGTTDTQYF. The CDR3 DNA follows: TGTGCCAGCTCGGGGACTAGCGGCACCACAGATACGCAGTATTTT.

V and J are TRBV10-3 and TRBJ2-3; 10 bases line up with TRBD2. The germline V gene has CDR1 ENHRY and CDR2 SYGVKD. Trimming at V came to 5 bases and at J to 3 bases, leaving 5 bases not matched to a gene. CDR3 size: 15 residues. CDR3 loop: CAISTLAGVTDTQYF. CDR3 coding DNA: TGTGCCATCAGTACCCTAGCGGGAGTAACAGATACGCAGTATTTT.

The rearrangement joins TRBV6-6 to TRBJ2-1; 11 bases are shared with TRBD1. This CDR3 spans 14 amino acids. The V gene's germline CDR1 is MNHNY and CDR2 SVGAGI (reference sequence). The ends lost 5 bases at V and 9 bases at J; junction bases unmatched: 6. CDR3 in DNA: TGTGCCAGCAGTCCCGGACAGGGGGCGGGTGAGCAGTTCTTC. Residues: CASSPGQGAGEQFF.

This clone occurred a few times. V is TRBV4-3 and J is TRBJ2-3, with D perhaps matching TRBD2 (6 bases). Looked up from germline, CDR1 is LGHNA and CDR2 is YSLEER. Trimming cost V 0 bases and J 0 bases, with 10 bases left between them. The CDR3 contains 16 residues. The CDR3 DNA follows: TGCGCCAGCAGCCAAGATGGGCGGGGCAGCACAGATACGCAGTATTTT. Its protein is CASSQDGRGSTDTQYF.

The chain is built from TRBV4-2 and TRBJ2-5, with 14 bases aligning to TRBD2. Losses at the gene ends were 1 base for V and 3 bases for J; bases not matched to a gene: 7. The CDR3 contains 18 residues. The germline V gene encodes CDR1 LGHNA and CDR2 YNFKEQ. CDR3 in amino acids: CASSQVTKGLAGEETQYF. CDR3 nucleotides: TGTGCCAGCAGCCAAGTAACAAAGGGACTAGCGGGGGAAGAGACCCAGTACTTC.

The chain has TRBV5-4 and TRBJ2-6; D might be TRBD1 (6 bases). This CDR3 comprises 17 residues. V gave up 2 bases and J gave up 1 base, with 13 bases separating them. In germline, CDR1 is SGHNT, CDR2 YYREEE (reference sequence). In nucleotides, the CDR3 is TGTGCCAGCAGCTTAGCAGGGGCCCTATCTGGGGCCAACGTCCTGACTTTC. Translated, it gives CASSLAGALSGANVLTF.

This clone was seen only a few times. The V and J genes are TRBV30 and TRBJ2-1, with TRBD2 as a possible D gene (5 bases). Per germline, CDR1 GTSNPN and CDR2 SVGIG (reference sequence). V lost 7 bases, J lost 5 bases, and 15 bases lay in between. The CDR3 loop spans 13 amino acids. The CDR3 reads CASTGLINNEQFF. CDR3 sequence (DNA): TGTGCCTCGACCGGACTTATCAACAATGAGCAGTTCTTC.

For this clone: A read error may produce the germline difference seen at one junction end. The chain has TRBV6-6 and TRBJ2-7, with 8 bases identical to TRBD1. Looked up from germline, CDR1 is MNHNY and CDR2 is SVGAGI (reference sequence). The CDR3 is 15 residues long. The CDR3 region has the DNA TGTGCCAGCAGTGGATACAGGGGGGCGGCCAGAGGTTTCCACTTC. Translation gives CASSGYRGAARGFHF.

V usage is TRBV5-6 and J usage is TRBJ2-5, with 8 bases aligning to TRBD2. CDR3 length equals 16 residues. J was trimmed by 1 base and V by 3 bases; bases with no gene match: 8. Germline V gene sequence: CDR1 SGHDT, CDR2 YYEEEE. The CDR3 reads CASSSTAGTSQETQYF. The CDR3 DNA follows: TGTGCCAGCAGCTCGACTGCCGGGACTAGCCAAGAGACCCAGTACTTC.

This chain uses TRBV10-3 with TRBJ2-5; D unclear. Germline CDR1 is ENHRY and CDR2 is SYGVKD. The length of the CDR3 is 12 residues. V lost 3 bases and J 5 bases, leaving 7 bases between the germline ends. CDR3 protein: CAISEHGETQYF. The CDR3 region has the DNA TGTGCCATCAGTGAACACGGGGAGACCCAGTACTTC.

This rearrangement joins TRBV19 to TRBJ2-1, with D uncertain. The V and J ends lost 3 bases and 7 bases respectively, with 7 bases between them. The CDR3 is made up of 12 amino acids. Germline assignment: CDR1 LNHDA and CDR2 SQIVND (reference sequence). The chain's CDR3 is CASSILQNEQFF. Here the CDR3 DNA reads TGTGCCAGTAGTATCTTGCAGAATGAGCAGTTCTTC.